This T cell receptor (beta chain) was sequenced in a study of T cell repertoires in cytomegalovirus infection. In the study overall: An indication of both CMV infection and matching HLA type came from public TCR beta signatures. Overall study findings and caveats: Clonotypes of TCR beta that were HLA-C-restricted and CMV-specific dominated the ex vivo response.

The CDR3 totals 16 residues. Germline CDR1 MNHEY, CDR2 SVGAGI. The ends lost 0 bases at V and 5 bases at J; junction bases unmatched: 6. This clonotype was picked up many times. Its antigen is still unknown. Using its own MiXCR run on the reads, TCRdb lists one record per CDR3 protein. The table records under 100,000 distinct CDR3 sequences, around 3.4% of them present only once. The sample comprised PBMCs. The sequence came from a human donor in good health (CMV status not recorded). Some clones in this sample may be carry-over from other donors' samples. J is TRBJ2-3 and V is TRBV6-5; the match to TRBD2 covers 9 bases. CDR3 nucleotide sequence: TGTGCCAGCAGTTACTCGGGCGGGGGGGCAAGAGATACGCAGTATTTT. It specifies CASSYSGGGARDTQYF.